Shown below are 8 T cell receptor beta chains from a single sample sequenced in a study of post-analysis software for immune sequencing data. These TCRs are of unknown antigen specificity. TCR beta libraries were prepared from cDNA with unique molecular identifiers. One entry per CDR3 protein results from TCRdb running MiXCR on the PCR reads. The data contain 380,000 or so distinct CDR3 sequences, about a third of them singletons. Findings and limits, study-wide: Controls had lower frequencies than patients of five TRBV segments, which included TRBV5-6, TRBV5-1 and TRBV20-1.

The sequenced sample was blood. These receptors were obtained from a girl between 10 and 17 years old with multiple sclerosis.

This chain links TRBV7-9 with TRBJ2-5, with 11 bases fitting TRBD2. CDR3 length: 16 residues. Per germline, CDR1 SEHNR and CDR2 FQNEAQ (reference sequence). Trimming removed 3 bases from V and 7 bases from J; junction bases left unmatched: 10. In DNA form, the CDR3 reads TGTGCCAGCAGCTTGCAGACTAGCGGGGTCCGATTGACCCAGTACTTC. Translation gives CASSLQTSGVRLTQYF.

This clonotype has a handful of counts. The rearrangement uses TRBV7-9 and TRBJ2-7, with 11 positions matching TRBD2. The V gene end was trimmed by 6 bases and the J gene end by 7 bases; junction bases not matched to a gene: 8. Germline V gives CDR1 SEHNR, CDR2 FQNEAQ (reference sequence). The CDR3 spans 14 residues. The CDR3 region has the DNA TGTGCCAGCAGTACGACTAGCGGGGTACGTGAGCAGTACTTC. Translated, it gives CASSTTSGVREQYF. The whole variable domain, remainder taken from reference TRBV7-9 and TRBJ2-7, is DTGVSQNPRHKITKRGQNVTFRCDPISEHNRLYWYRQTLGQGPEFLTYFQNEAQLEKSRLLSDRFSAERPKGSFSTLEIQRTEQGDSAMYLCASSTTSGVREQYFGPGTRLTVT.

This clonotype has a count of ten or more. CDR3 residues: CASSWDYYTDTQYF. The CDR3 DNA reads as TGTGCCAGCAGCTGGGACTATTACACAGATACGCAGTATTTT. The chain is built from TRBV7-2 and TRBJ2-3; 7 bases align to TRBD2. The CDR3 is made up of 14 amino acids. V was pared by 4 bases and J by 2 bases, with 3 bases of the junction left unmatched. In germline, CDR1 is SGHTA, CDR2 FQGNSA.

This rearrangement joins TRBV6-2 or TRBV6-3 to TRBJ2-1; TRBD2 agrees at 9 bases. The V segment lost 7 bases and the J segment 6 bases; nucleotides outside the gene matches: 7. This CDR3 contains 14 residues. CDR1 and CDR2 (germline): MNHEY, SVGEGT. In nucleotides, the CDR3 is TGTGCCAGCAACGCCCCAGCGGGGGGCAATGAGCAGTTCTTC. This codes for CASNAPAGGNEQFF.

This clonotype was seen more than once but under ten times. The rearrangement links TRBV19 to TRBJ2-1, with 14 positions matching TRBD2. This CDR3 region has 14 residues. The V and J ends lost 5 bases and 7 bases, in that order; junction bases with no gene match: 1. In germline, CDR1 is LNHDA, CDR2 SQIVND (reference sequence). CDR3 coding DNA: TGTGCCAGTAGTTGGACTAGCGGGGGGAATGAGCAGTTCTTC. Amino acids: CASSWTSGGNEQFF.

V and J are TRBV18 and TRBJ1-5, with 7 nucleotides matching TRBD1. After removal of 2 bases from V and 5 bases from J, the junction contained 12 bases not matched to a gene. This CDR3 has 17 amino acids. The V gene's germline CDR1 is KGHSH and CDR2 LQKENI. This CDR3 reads CASSPRIRQGLYQPQHF. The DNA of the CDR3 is TGTGCCAGCTCACCAAGGATACGACAGGGCCTTTATCAGCCCCAGCATTTT.

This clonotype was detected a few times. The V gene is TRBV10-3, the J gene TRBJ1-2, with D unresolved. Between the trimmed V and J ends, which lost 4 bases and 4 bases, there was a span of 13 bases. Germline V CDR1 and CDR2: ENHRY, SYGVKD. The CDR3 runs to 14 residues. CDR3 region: CAISAYGSGYGYTF. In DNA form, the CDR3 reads TGTGCCATCAGTGCCTACGGCTCCGGCTATGGCTACACCTTC.

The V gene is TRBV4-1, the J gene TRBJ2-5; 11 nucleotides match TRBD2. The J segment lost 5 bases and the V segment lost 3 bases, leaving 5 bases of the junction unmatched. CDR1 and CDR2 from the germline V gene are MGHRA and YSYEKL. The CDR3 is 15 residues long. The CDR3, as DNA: TGCGCCAGCAGCCACGTAACTAGCGGGGGCGAGACCCAGTACTTC. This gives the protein CASSHVTSGGETQYF.